Listed below are T cell receptor beta chains from one sample, sequenced in a study of Ad26.COV2.S vaccination and SARS-CoV-2 variants. Method: immunoSEQ multiplex PCR; TCRdb's copy keeps in-frame clones and lacks some. This table holds about 450,000 clones, nearly 90% found once. Specimen: peripheral blood, collected in a trial of Ad26.COV2.S vaccine versus placebo. These receptors all stem from a person between 18 and 65 years old who received the Ad26.COV2.S COVID-19 vaccine or a placebo. CDR3s include the opening cysteine and the closing phenylalanine or tryptophan. D genes are given only for firm matches. For some rows the clone size is stated as once, few or many, or as a class when expanded; others skip it.

size,D,V,J,DNA,CDR3
few,TRBD1,TRBV6-1,TRBJ1-2,TGTGCCAGCAGTGACCCAGCCGGGACAGGAACCTATGGCTACACCTTC,CASSDPAGTGTYGYTF
.,.,TRBV5-1,TRBJ2-2,TGCGCCAGCAGCTCGTTGACTAGTGACACCGGGGAGCTGTTTTTT,CASSSLTSDTGELFF
.,TRBD2,TRBV19,TRBJ2-3,TGTGCCAGTAGTATCCCTCTAGCGGGATACGCAGATACGCAGTATTTT,CASSIPLAGYADTQYF
.,.,TRBV11-2,TRBJ1-1,TGTGCCAGCAGCTTCCGCCCGGACCCAAGGGCTTTCTTT,CASSFRPDPRAFF
.,TRBD1,TRBV19,TRBJ1-5,TGTGCCAGTAGTATAGATCTTGGGACAGGCTATCAGCCCCAGCATTTT,CASSIDLGTGYQPQHF
.,.,TRBV7-2,TRBJ2-3,TGTGCCAGCAGCTTCGCGCGGGGCCCGGAGGGCACAGATACGCAGTATTTT,CASSFARGPEGTDTQYF
.,.,TRBV7-9,TRBJ1-1,TGTGCCAGCAGCTTAGTGCAGGGGCGATTCGTAGGAGCTTTCTTT,CASSLVQGRFVGAFF
.,.,TRBV19,TRBJ1-5,TGTGCCAGTAGTATCCCCGGGGGTCCTCAGCCCCAGCATTTT,CASSIPGGPQPQHF
.,TRBD2,TRBV2,TRBJ2-7,TGTGCCAGCAGTCCCGGACTAGCGGGGCTCTACGAGCAGTACTTC,CASSPGLAGLYEQYF
.,.,TRBV5-1,TRBJ1-4,TGCGCCAGCAGCTTGGACGGAGATAATGAAAAACTGTTTTTT,CASSLDGDNEKLFF
.,.,TRBV7-9,TRBJ1-3,TGTGCCAGCAGCCGTATGGGCCCTCTGGGGCAGGGAAACACCATATATTTT,CASSRMGPLGQGNTIYF
.,.,TRBV20-1,TRBJ1-2,TGCAGTGCTAGTGGCTGGGCTAACTATGGCTACACCTTC,CSASGWANYGYTF
once,.,TRBV5-1,TRBJ2-3,TGCGCCAGCAGCCCCCTCCCAGGGTTGGTAGATACGCAGTATTTT,CASSPLPGLVDTQYF
.,.,TRBV7-8,TRBJ2-5,TGTGCCAGCAGCTTAGTGGCCCCCCCGGGAGAGACCCAGTACTTC,CASSLVAPPGETQYF
.,TRBD2,TRBV6-5,TRBJ2-2,TGTGCCAGCAGTTCAGCGGGGGCAAACACCGGGGAGCTGTTTTTT,CASSSAGANTGELFF
.,.,TRBV15,TRBJ1-2,TGTGCCACCAGCAGAGAGGAGACGGAGACCCTTGGCTACACCTTC,CATSREETETLGYTF
.,TRBD2,TRBV7-3,TRBJ2-1,TGTGCCAGCAGCTCCAATAGCGGGGGTCGGGATGAGCAGTTCTTC,CASSSNSGGRDEQFF
few,TRBD1,TRBV5-4,TRBJ2-2,TGTGCCAGCAGCTTGGGACAGGGGGAGCCCGGGGAGCTGTTTTTT,CASSLGQGEPGELFF
.,TRBD1,TRBV19,TRBJ1-4,TGTGCCAGTAGTATCACAGGGGGCGAAGAAAAACTGTTTTTT,CASSITGGEEKLFF
.,.,TRBV3-1/TRBV3-2,TRBJ2-3,TGTGCCAGCAGCCAAGATAGTACGGGGGCCACAGATACGCAGTATTTT,CASSQDSTGATDTQYF
.,.,TRBV9,TRBJ2-4,TGTGCCAGCAGCGGTACCTTCGCCAAAAACATTCAGTACTTC,CASSGTFAKNIQYF
.,TRBD1,TRBV5-4,TRBJ2-3,TGTGCCAGCAGCTTGGCACAGGGGACAGATACGCAGTATTTT,CASSLAQGTDTQYF
.,TRBD2,TRBV19,TRBJ2-5,TGTGCCGTTTCGCGGGAGGTGGGTGAGACCCAGTACTTC,CAVSREVGETQYF
.,TRBD1,TRBV11-2,TRBJ2-3,TGTGCCAGCACCTCTTGGGGACAGACGAGCACAGATACGCAGTATTTT,CASTSWGQTSTDTQYF
.,TRBD1,TRBV6-5,TRBJ1-1,TGTGCCAGCAGCCTCAGGACAGGGCGGTCTGAAGCTTTCTTT,CASSLRTGRSEAFF
.,TRBD2,TRBV5-1,TRBJ2-1,TGCGCCAGCAGCGTGGGATTTCGGACTAGCGAATACAATGAGCAGTTCTTC,CASSVGFRTSEYNEQFF
.,TRBD2,TRBV4-1,TRBJ2-7,TGCGCCAGCAGCTTCGGGACTAGCGGGGGGGCCGGGCAGTACTTC,CASSFGTSGGAGQYF
.,TRBD1,TRBV7-2,TRBJ2-2,TGTGCCAGCAGCTCACAGACAGGGGGCTGGGGACTCACCGGGGAGCTGTTTTTT,CASSSQTGGWGLTGELFF
.,.,TRBV5-1,TRBJ2-5,TGCGCCAGCAGCTTGGGTAAGGGTTGGGAGACCCAGTACTTC,CASSLGKGWETQYF
.,.,TRBV9,TRBJ2-3,TGTGCCAGCAGCGTTGTGAGCTCAGATACGCAGTATTTT,CASSVVSSDTQYF
.,.,TRBV5-5,TRBJ1-5,TGTGCCAGCAGCTTTAGACAATACAATCAGCCCCAGCATTTT,CASSFRQYNQPQHF
.,TRBD1,TRBV6-5,TRBJ1-2,TGTGCCAGCAGGTTACAGGGGAACGATGATGGCTACACCTTC,CASRLQGNDDGYTF
.,.,TRBV5-6,TRBJ1-4,TGTGCCAGCAGCTTGGCGTCACCAAATGAAAAACTGTTTTTT,CASSLASPNEKLFF
.,.,TRBV24-1,TRBJ2-3,TGTGCCACCAGTTCAAGCTCGCGGGGCACAGATACGCAGTATTTT,CATSSSSRGTDTQYF
.,TRBD2,TRBV14,TRBJ2-5,TGTGCCAGCAGCCAAGTTCGATCAGCGGGAGGCGGGGAGACCCAGTACTTC,CASSQVRSAGGGETQYF
.,TRBD2,TRBV2,TRBJ2-5,TGTGCCAGCAGTGAAGCTTTCCCCGGGGGGTGGGGAGAGACCCAGTACTTC,CASSEAFPGGWGETQYF
.,.,TRBV9,TRBJ2-3,TGTGCCAGCAGCGTAGGGATTGGGGCTAGGTCCCGGGATACGCAGTATTTT,CASSVGIGARSRDTQYF
once,.,TRBV9,TRBJ1-5,TGTGCCAGCAGGGGGGGACGGGGCAATCAGCCCCAGCATTTT,CASRGGRGNQPQHF
.,.,TRBV12-3/TRBV12-4,TRBJ1-5,TGTGCCAGCAGTTTCGGGGGTCAGCCCCAGCATTTT,CASSFGGQPQHF
.,.,TRBV15,TRBJ2-1,TGTGCCACCAGCAGAGACCCCCCGACAGGAGTTCGGTACAATGAGCAGTTCTTC,CATSRDPPTGVRYNEQFF
.,TRBD1,TRBV5-1,TRBJ1-5,TGCGCCAGCAGCCTGGGGGACAGGCTAGGCGGCAATCAGCCCCAGCATTTT,CASSLGDRLGGNQPQHF
.,.,TRBV5-4,TRBJ1-2,TGTGCCAGCTCCCTCCAGGGAGTTGATGGCTACACCTTC,CASSLQGVDGYTF
.,.,TRBV5-1,TRBJ2-3,TGCGCCAGCAGCTTGACTCTAGCGATTAGCACAGATACGCAGTATTTT,CASSLTLAISTDTQYF
.,.,TRBV4-3,TRBJ1-4,TGCGCCAGCAGCCAAGATCATCACCTGACTAATGAAAAACTGTTTTTT,CASSQDHHLTNEKLFF
.,.,TRBV28,TRBJ2-7,TGTGCCGTACAGACTATCACCTACGAGCAGTACTTC,CAVQTITYEQYF
.,.,TRBV30,TRBJ1-4,TGTGCCTGGAGTGTACGGGGGGTGGGATGGGCAACTAATGAAAAACTGTTTTTT,CAWSVRGVGWATNEKLFF
.,.,TRBV3-1/TRBV3-2,TRBJ2-5,TGTGCCGCCGGCAGGCAACAAGAGACCCAGTACTTC,CAAGRQQETQYF
.,.,TRBV7-2,TRBJ1-1,TGTGCCAGCAGCTTAGGAAAGTTAGCTTTCTTT,CASSLGKLAFF
.,.,TRBV18,TRBJ1-2,TGTGCCAGCTCACACTCAAGACAAGAGAATTATGGCTACACCTTC,CASSHSRQENYGYTF
.,.,TRBV6-5,TRBJ2-3,TGTGCCAGCACGGTGGGCAGAGACACAGATACGCAGTATTTT,CASTVGRDTDTQYF
few,.,TRBV4-3,TRBJ1-6,TGCGCCAGCAGCCACCGGGAGGGAGGTAATTCACCCCTCCACTTT,CASSHREGGNSPLHF
few,.,TRBV5-1,TRBJ2-5,TGCGCCACCTCCCAGGGGGCGGGAGGGCCCAAGACCCAGTACTTC,CATSQGAGGPKTQYF
.,.,TRBV7-9,TRBJ2-6,TGTGCCTTGGAGGAGGGGGCCAACGTCCTGACTTTC,CALEEGANVLTF
once,TRBD1,TRBV5-4,TRBJ2-5,TGTGCCAGCAGCTTGGGACAGGGGTCGCAAGAGACCCAGTACTTC,CASSLGQGSQETQYF